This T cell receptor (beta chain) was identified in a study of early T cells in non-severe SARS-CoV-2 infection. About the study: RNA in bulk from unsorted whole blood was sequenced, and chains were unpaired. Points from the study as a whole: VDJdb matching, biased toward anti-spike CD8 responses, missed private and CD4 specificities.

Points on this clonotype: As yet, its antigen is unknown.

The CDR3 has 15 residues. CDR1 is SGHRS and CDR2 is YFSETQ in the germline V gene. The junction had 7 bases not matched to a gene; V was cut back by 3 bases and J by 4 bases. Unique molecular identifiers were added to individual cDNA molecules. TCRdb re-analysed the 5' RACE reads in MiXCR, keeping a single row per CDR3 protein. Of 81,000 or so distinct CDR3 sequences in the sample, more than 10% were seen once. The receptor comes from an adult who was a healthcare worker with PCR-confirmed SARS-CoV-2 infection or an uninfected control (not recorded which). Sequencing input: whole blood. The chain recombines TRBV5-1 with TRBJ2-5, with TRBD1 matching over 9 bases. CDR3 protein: CASSSTGGYVETQYF. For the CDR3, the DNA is TGCGCCAGCAGCTCCACAGGGGGCTACGTAGAGACCCAGTACTTC.